The present TCR beta chain was sequenced within a study of T cell responses to AZD1222 COVID-19 vaccine. TCRdb keeps only in-frame clones here, not all; method: immunoSEQ multiplex PCR. The sample lists 100,000 to 150,000 clones, approximately 86% occurring once. The source was peripheral blood, collected on day 0 of AZD1222 vaccination. This receptor was taken from an adult in good health.

CDR3 coding DNA: TGTGCCAGTAAAGTAGGTGACGGGGAGCTGTTTTTT. This gives the protein CASKVGDGELFF. The V and J genes are TRBV19 and TRBJ2-2; D is unresolved. Looked up from germline, CDR1 is LNHDA and CDR2 is SQIVND (reference sequence). Trimming shortened V by 7 bases and J by 7 bases, and 10 bases separated the two germline ends. CDR3 size: 12 residues.